The clone carrying this T cell receptor beta chain was counted between two and nine times. Its antigen remains unknown. This sample is part of a study of identical twins. Whole-study findings and limits: Rather than following the same donors, the conclusions depended on cross-sectional statistical analysis. Abundant beta clonotypes from cord blood had fewer insertions, unlike memory repertoires, which showed none.

This CDR3 region has 12 residues. The V gene's germline CDR1 is LNHDA and CDR2 SQIVND (reference sequence). V was trimmed by 6 bases and J by 4 bases, leaving 9 bases between them. Through template switching, a universal primer site was introduced, and the cDNA contained unique molecular identifiers. From the 5' RACE reads, TCRdb called clonotypes with MiXCR, one entry per CDR3 protein. Of about 890,000 distinct CDR3 sequences in the sample, over 9% were seen once. This sample also belongs to another study, concerning yellow fever vaccine responses in identical twins.

Sequenced: PBMCs. The receptor was derived from a woman aged 18-29 years in good health. This sequence joins TRBV19 and TRBJ2-5; D possibly matches TRBD1 or TRBD2 (5 bases each). CDR3: CASSRDLETQYF. In nucleotides, the CDR3 is TGTGCCAGTAGCAGGGACCTAGAGACCCAGTACTTC. The full variable domain, with the rest looked up from reference TRBV19 and TRBJ2-5, is DGGITQSPKYLFRKEGQNVTLSCEQNLNHDAMYWYRQDPGQGLRLIYYSQIVNDFQKGDIAEGYSVSREKKESFPLTVTSAQKNPTAFYLCASSRDLETQYFGPGTRLLVL.